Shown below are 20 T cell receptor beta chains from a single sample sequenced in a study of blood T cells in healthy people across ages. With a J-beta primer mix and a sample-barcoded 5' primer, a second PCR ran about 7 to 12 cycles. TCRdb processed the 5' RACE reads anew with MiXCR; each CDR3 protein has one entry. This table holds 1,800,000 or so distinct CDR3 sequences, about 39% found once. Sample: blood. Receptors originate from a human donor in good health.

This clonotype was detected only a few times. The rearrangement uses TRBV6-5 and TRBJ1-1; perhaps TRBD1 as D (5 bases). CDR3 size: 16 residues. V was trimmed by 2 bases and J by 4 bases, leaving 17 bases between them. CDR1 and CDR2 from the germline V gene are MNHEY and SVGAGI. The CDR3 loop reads CASSYGRRGVGTEAFF. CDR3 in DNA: TGTGCCAGCAGTTACGGACGGCGGGGGGTGGGCACTGAAGCTTTCTTT.

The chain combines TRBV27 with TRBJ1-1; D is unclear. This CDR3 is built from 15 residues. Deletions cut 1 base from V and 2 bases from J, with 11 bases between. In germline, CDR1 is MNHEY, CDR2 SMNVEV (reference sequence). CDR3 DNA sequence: TGTGCCAGCAGTTTATTCGGCAGGATCAACACTGAAGCTTTCTTT. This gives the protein CASSLFGRINTEAFF.

The chain's CDR3 is CASSYSSRQDGDTEAFF. For the CDR3, the DNA is TGTGCCAGCAGTTACTCGAGTCGTCAGGACGGCGACACTGAAGCTTTCTTT. The gene calls are TRBV6-2 or TRBV6-3 and TRBJ1-1, with D uncertain. The CDR3 totals 17 residues. The germline V gene has CDR1 MNHEY and CDR2 SVGEGT. V shed 0 bases and J shed 3 bases, with 17 bases lying between them.

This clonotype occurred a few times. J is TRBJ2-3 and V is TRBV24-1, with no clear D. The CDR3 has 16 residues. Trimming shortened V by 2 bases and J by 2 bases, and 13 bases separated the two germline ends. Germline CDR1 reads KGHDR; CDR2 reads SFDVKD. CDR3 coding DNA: TGTGCCACCAGTGATTCAACCGGGCCGACCACAGATACGCAGTATTTT. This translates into CATSDSTGPTTDTQYF.

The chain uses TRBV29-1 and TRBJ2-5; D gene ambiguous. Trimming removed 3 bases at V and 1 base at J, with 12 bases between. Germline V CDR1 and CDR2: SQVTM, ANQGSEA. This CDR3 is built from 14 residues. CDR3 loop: CSVDFAAVQETQYF. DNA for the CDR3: TGCAGCGTTGACTTTGCGGCTGTCCAAGAGACCCAGTACTTC. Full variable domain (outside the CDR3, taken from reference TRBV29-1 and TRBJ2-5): SAVISQKPSRDICQRGTSLTIQCQVDSQVTMMFWYRQQPGQSLTLIATANQGSEATYESGFVIDKFPISRPNLTFSTLTVSNMSPEDSSIYLCSVDFAAVQETQYFGPGTRLLVL.

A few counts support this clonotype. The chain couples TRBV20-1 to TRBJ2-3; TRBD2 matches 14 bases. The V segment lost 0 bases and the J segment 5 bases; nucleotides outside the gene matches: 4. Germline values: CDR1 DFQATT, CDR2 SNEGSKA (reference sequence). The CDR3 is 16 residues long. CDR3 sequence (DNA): TGCAGTGCTAGAGACGGGACTAGCGGGGGATTAGATACGCAGTATTTT. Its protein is CSARDGTSGGLDTQYF.

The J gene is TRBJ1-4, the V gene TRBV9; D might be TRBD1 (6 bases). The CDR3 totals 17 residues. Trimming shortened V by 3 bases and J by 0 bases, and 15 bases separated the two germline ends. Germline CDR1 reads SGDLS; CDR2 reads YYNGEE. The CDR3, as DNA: TGTGCCAGCAGCGGGAGGGACACCGATGCAACTAATGAAAAACTGTTTTTT. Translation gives CASSGRDTDATNEKLFF.

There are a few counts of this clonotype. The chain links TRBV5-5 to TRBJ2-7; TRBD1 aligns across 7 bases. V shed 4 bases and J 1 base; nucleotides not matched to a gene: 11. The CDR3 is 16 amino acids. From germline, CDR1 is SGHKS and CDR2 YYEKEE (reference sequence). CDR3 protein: CASSPEWPGQSYEQYF. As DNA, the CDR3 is TGTGCCAGCAGCCCGGAATGGCCGGGACAGTCCTACGAGCAGTACTTC.

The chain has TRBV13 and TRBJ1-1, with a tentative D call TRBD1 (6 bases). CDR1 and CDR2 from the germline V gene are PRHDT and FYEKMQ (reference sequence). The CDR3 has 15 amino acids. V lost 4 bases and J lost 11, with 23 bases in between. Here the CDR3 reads CASSSLDSLDVVAFF. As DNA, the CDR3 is TGTGCCAGCAGCTCCCTGGACAGTTTAGATGTCGTGGCTTTCTTT.

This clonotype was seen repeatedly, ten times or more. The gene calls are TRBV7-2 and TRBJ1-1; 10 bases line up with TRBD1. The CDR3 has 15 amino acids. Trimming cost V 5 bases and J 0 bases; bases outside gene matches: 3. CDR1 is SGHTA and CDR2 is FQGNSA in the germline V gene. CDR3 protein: CASSPGTGVNTEAFF. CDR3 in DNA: TGTGCCAGCAGCCCCGGGACAGGGGTGAACACTGAAGCTTTCTTT.

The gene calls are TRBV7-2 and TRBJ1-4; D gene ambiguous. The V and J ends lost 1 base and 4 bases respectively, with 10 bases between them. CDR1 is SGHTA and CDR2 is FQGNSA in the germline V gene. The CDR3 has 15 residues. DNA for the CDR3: TGTGCCAGCAGCTTAGTTGTCGGGTTTAATGAAAAACTGTTTTTT. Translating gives CASSLVVGFNEKLFF.

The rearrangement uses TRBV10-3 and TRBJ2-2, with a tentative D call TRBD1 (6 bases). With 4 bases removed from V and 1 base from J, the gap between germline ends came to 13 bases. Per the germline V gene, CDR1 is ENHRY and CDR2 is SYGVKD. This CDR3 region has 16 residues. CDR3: CAISVLPTGNTGELFF. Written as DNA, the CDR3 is TGTGCCATCAGTGTCTTGCCGACAGGGAACACCGGGGAGCTGTTTTTT.

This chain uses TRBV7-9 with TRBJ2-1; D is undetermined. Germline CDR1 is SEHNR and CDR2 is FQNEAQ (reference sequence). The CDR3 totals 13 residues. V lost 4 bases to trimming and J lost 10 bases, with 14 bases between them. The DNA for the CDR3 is TGTGCCAGCAGCTCAAGGACGGGCGGAGAGCAGTTCTTC. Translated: CASSSRTGGEQFF.

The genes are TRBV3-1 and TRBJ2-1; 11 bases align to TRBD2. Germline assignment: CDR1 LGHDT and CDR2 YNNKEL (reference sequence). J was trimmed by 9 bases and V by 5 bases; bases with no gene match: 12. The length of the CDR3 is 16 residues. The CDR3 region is CASSTPFSGGASEQFF. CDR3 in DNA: TGTGCCAGCAGCACCCCGTTTAGCGGGGGGGCCAGTGAGCAGTTCTTC.

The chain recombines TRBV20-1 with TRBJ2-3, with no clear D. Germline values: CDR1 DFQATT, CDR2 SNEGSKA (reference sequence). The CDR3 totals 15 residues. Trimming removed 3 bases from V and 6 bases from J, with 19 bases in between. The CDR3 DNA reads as TGCAGTGCTAGTATGGTCGGGCCAGTTACGGATACGCAGTATTTT. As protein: CSASMVGPVTDTQYF.

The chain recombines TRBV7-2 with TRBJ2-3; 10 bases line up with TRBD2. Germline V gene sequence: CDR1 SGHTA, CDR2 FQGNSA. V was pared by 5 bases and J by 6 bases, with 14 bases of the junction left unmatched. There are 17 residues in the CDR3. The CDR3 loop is CASSRPGLAIISDTQYF. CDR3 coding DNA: TGTGCCAGCAGCAGGCCGGGACTAGCGATTATCAGTGATACGCAGTATTTT.

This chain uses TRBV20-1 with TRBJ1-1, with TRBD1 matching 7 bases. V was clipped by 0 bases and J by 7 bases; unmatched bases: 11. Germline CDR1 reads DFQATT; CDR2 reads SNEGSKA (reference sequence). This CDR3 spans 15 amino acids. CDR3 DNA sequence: TGCAGTGCTAGAGACTATTTGGGAGGGGGCGGTGAAGCTTTCTTT. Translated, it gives CSARDYLGGGGEAFF.

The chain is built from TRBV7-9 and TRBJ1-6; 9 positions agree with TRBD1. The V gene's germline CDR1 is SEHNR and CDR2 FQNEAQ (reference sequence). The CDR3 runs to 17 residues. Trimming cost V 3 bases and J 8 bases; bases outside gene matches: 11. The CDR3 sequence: CASSFFHGTGRDSPLHF. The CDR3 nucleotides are TGTGCCAGCAGCTTCTTTCATGGGACAGGGCGAGATTCACCCCTCCACTTT.

In DNA, the CDR3 is TGCAGTGCTCAGGAGCGGGGTTACAATGAGCAGTTCTTC. As protein: CSAQERGYNEQFF. This sequence joins TRBV20-1 and TRBJ2-1, with 7 nucleotides matching TRBD2. The CDR3 totals 13 residues. V was pared by 5 bases and J by 4 bases, with 5 bases of the junction left unmatched. CDR1 DFQATT and CDR2 SNEGSKA come from the germline V gene (reference sequence).

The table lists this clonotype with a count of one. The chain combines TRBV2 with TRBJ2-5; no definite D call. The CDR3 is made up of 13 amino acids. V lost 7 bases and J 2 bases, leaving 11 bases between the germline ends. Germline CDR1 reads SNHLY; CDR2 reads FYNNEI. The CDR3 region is CASTRLIQETQYF. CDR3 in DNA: TGTGCCAGCACCCGATTGATTCAAGAGACCCAGTACTTC.